These 6 T cell receptor beta chains were all obtained from the same sample, sequenced in a study of CD8 T cells in ankylosing spondylitis. MiXCR was run by TCRdb on the 5' RACE reads, yielding one entry per CDR3 protein. This table holds roughly 280,000 distinct CDR3 sequences, 20% found once. Sequencing input: blood, either unsorted or a sorted T cell fraction (not recorded which). These receptors were collected from a male donor with ankylosing spondylitis or in good health (not recorded which).

This clonotype occurred a few times. The CDR3 DNA sequence: TGTGCCAGCTGGGGGCGAGGCCATAATTCACCCCTCCACTTT. Amino acids: CASWGRGHNSPLHF. V is TRBV7-8 and J is TRBJ1-6, with D possibly matching TRBD1 (6 bases). Trimming cost V 8 bases and J 5 bases, with 13 bases left between them. This CDR3 region has 14 residues. Germline CDR1 SGHVS, CDR2 FQNEAQ. The variable domain in full, with the rest retrieved from reference TRBV7-8 and TRBJ1-6, is GAGVSQSPRYKVAKRGQDVALRCDPISGHVSLFWYQQALGQGPEFLTYFQNEAQLDKSGLPSDRFFAERPEGSVSTLKIQRTQQEDSAVYLCASWGRGHNSPLHFGNGTRLTVT.

A few counts support this clonotype. V is TRBV20-1 and J is TRBJ2-2; TRBD1 is a possible D gene (5 bases). The CDR3 sequence is 13 residues long. CDR1 and CDR2 from the germline V gene are DFQATT and SNEGSKA (reference sequence). Deletions cut 5 bases from V and 4 bases from J, with 11 bases between. Here the CDR3 reads CSARRVGTGELFF. CDR3 DNA: TGCAGTGCTCGCAGGGTGGGCACCGGGGAGCTGTTTTTT.

This clonotype was detected a few times. The chain joins TRBV3-1 to TRBJ1-4; D call uncertain. Germline CDR1 reads LGHDT; CDR2 reads YNNKEL (reference sequence). Trimming removed 0 bases at V and 8 bases at J, with 13 bases between. The CDR3 is 15 residues long. The chain's CDR3 is CASSQDEVGREKLFF. The DNA for the CDR3 is TGTGCCAGCAGCCAAGATGAGGTTGGGCGCGAAAAACTGTTTTTT.

This clonotype has a single count. The J gene is TRBJ2-7, the V gene TRBV18, with 14 nucleotides matching TRBD2. CDR1 is KGHSH and CDR2 is LQKENI in the germline V gene. The CDR3 extends over 15 amino acids. This CDR3 reads CASSPRTSGRYAQYV. CDR3 nucleotide sequence: TGTGCCAGCTCTCCACGGACTAGCGGGAGGTACGCGCAGTACGTC.

The sample holds many counts of this clonotype. The rearrangement joins TRBV6-5 to TRBJ2-5, with D possibly TRBD1 on 6 matching bases. V shed 2 bases and J shed 5 bases, with 9 bases lying between them. The length of the CDR3 is 13 residues. Germline V gene data show CDR1 as MNHEY and CDR2 as SVGAGI. CDR3 residues: CASSYGTMETQYF. In nucleotides, the CDR3 is TGTGCCAGCAGTTACGGGACAATGGAGACCCAGTACTTC.

The sample holds a few counts of this clonotype. At one end, the junction sequence differs from germline, possibly due to a read error. This sequence joins TRBV4-2 and TRBJ2-2; 11 bases map to TRBD2. The CDR3 runs 15 residues. CDR1 LGHNA and CDR2 YNFKEQ come from the germline V gene. CDR3 protein: CASCQLAGEAGELFF. The CDR3 bases are TGTGCCAGCTGCCAACTAGCGGGAGAGGCCGGGGAGCTGTTTTTT.